Listed below are T cell receptor beta chains from one sample, sequenced in a study of blood T cell repertoires in COVID-19. Here immunoSEQ multiplex PCR was the method, and the copy in TCRdb shows in-frame clones only, minus some. Of fewer than 500,000 clones listed, approximately 90% are singletons. Sequenced: peripheral blood. The receptors shown here come from a woman aged 30 to 39 with acute or convalescent COVID-19. CDR3s include the opening cysteine and the closing phenylalanine or tryptophan. Fields, in order: clone size, CDR3 length, D gene, V gene, J gene, CDR3 DNA, CDR3 protein. A D gene is named only where the DNA matches it firmly. Only part of the rows carry a size: once, few, many, or a class if the clone is expanded.

-	18	TRBD2	TRBV4-2	TRBJ2-1	TGTGCCAGCAGCCAAAACCCCTCACTAGCGGGGGGGCTTAATGAGCAGTTCTTC	CASSQNPSLAGGLNEQFF
few	15	-	TRBV28	TRBJ1-5	TGTGCCAGCACAGCAGGGGATTTGGTGAATCAGCCCCAGCATTTT	CASTAGDLVNQPQHF
once	15	-	TRBV7-9	TRBJ2-6	TGTGCCAGCAGCTCGGGACTCTCTGGGGCCAACGTCCTGACTTTC	CASSSGLSGANVLTF
once	14	-	TRBV9	TRBJ1-4	TGTGCCAGCAGCGTAGCACGGTCTAATGAAAAACTGTTTTTT	CASSVARSNEKLFF
-	16	-	TRBV3-1/TRBV3-2	TRBJ2-3	TGTGCCAGCAGCTCTTCGCTCCGCGGCCTGGGAGATACGCAGTATTTT	CASSSSLRGLGDTQYF
-	18	TRBD2	TRBV20-1	TRBJ2-1	TGCAGTGCTAGTCATTGGACTAGCGGGGGGGCCTATAGAAATGAGCAGTTCTTC	CSASHWTSGGAYRNEQFF
-	15	-	TRBV4-1	TRBJ1-6	TGCGCCAGCAGCCAAGGGACCCGGGGGGATTCACCCCTCCACTTT	CASSQGTRGDSPLHF
-	15	TRBD1	TRBV5-1	TRBJ2-1	TGCGCCAGCAGCTCCCTAGGACAGGAATACAATGAGCAGTTCTTC	CASSSLGQEYNEQFF
once	17	TRBD1	TRBV12-5	TRBJ2-1	TGTGCTAGTGGTTTGTACCCCGGGACAGGGCTTTACAATGAGCAGTTCTTC	CASGLYPGTGLYNEQFF
-	14	-	TRBV27	TRBJ2-7	TGTGCCAGCAGTACCCGACTACATTCCTACGAGCAGTACTTC	CASSTRLHSYEQYF
-	13	-	TRBV12-3/TRBV12-4	TRBJ1-1	TGTGCCAGCAGGCAACAGGCGAACACTGAAGCTTTCTTT	CASRQQANTEAFF
-	15	TRBD1	TRBV5-1	TRBJ1-1	TGCGCCAGCAGCGAAAGGACAGGGAGGAACACTGAAGCTTTCTTT	CASSERTGRNTEAFF
-	11	-	TRBV6-5	TRBJ1-2	TGTGCCACCACCGACAGGTTAAACTACACCTTC	CATTDRLNYTF
few	15	-	TRBV18	TRBJ2-3	TGTGCCAGCTCAGTCCGACAGAAGAGCACAGATACGCAGTATTTT	CASSVRQKSTDTQYF
-	13	-	TRBV3-1/TRBV3-2	TRBJ1-6	TGTGCCAGCAGCCAAGTTTGGAGTTCACCCCTCCACTTT	CASSQVWSSPLHF
-	14	-	TRBV28	TRBJ1-5	TGTGCCAGCAGTCCCAGTTGGAGCAATCAGCCCCAGCATTTT	CASSPSWSNQPQHF
once	17	TRBD2	TRBV4-1	TRBJ2-5	TGCGCCAGCAGCCAAGTTGGTAGCGGGGGGGCCAGGGAGACCCAGTACTTC	CASSQVGSGGARETQYF
-	16	TRBD1	TRBV19	TRBJ1-6	TGTGCCAGTAGTACCCGGGACAGGGGTCTTCGTTCACCCCTCCACTTT	CASSTRDRGLRSPLHF
few	16	TRBD2	TRBV28	TRBJ2-7	TGTGCCAGCAGTGTTCCGCCGGGACTAGCGGGGGAGGAGCAGTACTTC	CASSVPPGLAGEEQYF
-	13	TRBD2	TRBV7-6	TRBJ2-5	TGTGCCAGCAGCCCGGGAGGAGGGGAGACCCAGTACTTC	CASSPGGGETQYF
-	16	TRBD2	TRBV4-2	TRBJ2-1	TGTGCCAGCAGCCAAGTTTCCGGGGGAGGGATGGATGAGCAGTTCTTC	CASSQVSGGGMDEQFF
few	14	-	TRBV19	TRBJ1-1	TGTGCCGGACCAGTCGAGGGCCGGAACACTGAAGCTTTCTTT	CAGPVEGRNTEAFF
-	13	-	TRBV11-2	TRBJ1-2	TGTGCCAGCAGCTCCTATATACGTTATGGCTACACCTTC	CASSSYIRYGYTF
-	12	-	TRBV6-6	TRBJ2-3	TGTGCCAGCAAACAGAACGCAGATACGCAGTATTTT	CASKQNADTQYF
-	15	-	TRBV5-5	TRBJ2-7	TGTGCAAGCAGTCCGGGGTTGGGGGCAGGCTACGAGCAGTACTTC	CASSPGLGAGYEQYF
-	15	TRBD1	TRBV30	TRBJ2-1	TGTGCCTGGAATTCCGGGACAGGGGACTACAATGAGCAGTTCTTC	CAWNSGTGDYNEQFF
-	15	-	TRBV10-3	TRBJ2-3	TGTGCCACCAAAGGGGGACGAACTAGCACAGATACGCAGTATTTT	CATKGGRTSTDTQYF
-	17	TRBD1	TRBV4-1	TRBJ1-6	TGCGCCAGCAGCCAGGGGGACAGGGGGGACTATAATTCACCCCTCCACTTT	CASSQGDRGDYNSPLHF
once	11	-	TRBV7-9	TRBJ2-7	TGTGCCAGCAGCCCGTCGTACGAGCAGTACTTC	CASSPSYEQYF
-	18	-	TRBV27	TRBJ1-1	TGTGCCAGCAGATCAAAGGGAGAAGCAGGGGCAAGGAACACTGAAGCTTTCTTT	CASRSKGEAGARNTEAFF
-	14	-	TRBV27	TRBJ2-1	TGTGCCAGCAGTTGGAGGGGCTCCTACAATGAGCAGTTCTTC	CASSWRGSYNEQFF
-	15	TRBD2	TRBV4-1	TRBJ2-3	TGCGCCAGCAGCCAAGACGGGGGGGTCACAGATACGCAGTATTTT	CASSQDGGVTDTQYF
-	13	-	TRBV19	TRBJ1-5	TGTGCCAGTAGTGACACGGGGATTCAGCCCCAGCATTTT	CASSDTGIQPQHF
-	15	TRBD2	TRBV7-9	TRBJ2-7	TGTGCCAGCAGCCCTCGGCGGGGGATCACCTACGAGCAGTACTTC	CASSPRRGITYEQYF
-	14	-	TRBV9	TRBJ2-2	TGTGCCAGCAGCACCCGACAGGAAGCCGGGGAGCTGTTTTTT	CASSTRQEAGELFF
few	14	TRBD2	TRBV5-1	TRBJ2-3	TGCGCCAGCAGCCAAGCGAGGGAGGGGGATACGCAGTATTTT	CASSQAREGDTQYF
-	13	TRBD1	TRBV7-3	TRBJ2-4	TGTGCCAGCAGCTCGACAGGGGGCGGCATTCAGTACTTC	CASSSTGGGIQYF
-	16	TRBD1	TRBV24-1	TRBJ1-4	TGTGCCACCAGTGATTTGCAACACAGGGGGAATGAAAAACTGTTTTTT	CATSDLQHRGNEKLFF
-	16	TRBD1	TRBV18	TRBJ2-1	TGTGCCAGCTCACCACTTCCAGGGGGCCCTAGGAATGAGCAGTTCTTC	CASSPLPGGPRNEQFF
once	13	-	TRBV6-6	TRBJ2-7	TGTGCCAGCAACCTAAGGACAGACTACGAGCAGTACTTC	CASNLRTDYEQYF
-	15	-	TRBV4-1	TRBJ2-2	TGCGCCAGCAGCCAAGATTTACGGTACACCGGGGAGCTGTTTTTT	CASSQDLRYTGELFF
-	16	TRBD2	TRBV6-5	TRBJ2-3	TGTGCCAGCAGTTACGCTAGCGGGGGGGCCCTAGATACGCAGTATTTT	CASSYASGGALDTQYF
-	15	TRBD1	TRBV28	TRBJ1-4	TGTGCCAGCAGGTTGGACAGGGCGTTTAATGAAAAACTGTTTTTT	CASRLDRAFNEKLFF
-	16	TRBD2	TRBV5-4	TRBJ2-3	TGTGCCAGCAGCTTGCCCAGCGGGGGAACCGCAGATACGCAGTATTTT	CASSLPSGGTADTQYF
-	16	-	TRBV5-6	TRBJ1-2	TGTGCCAGCAGCTTGGTTGGACAGCGTCAGAACTATGGCTACACCTTC	CASSLVGQRQNYGYTF
-	16	TRBD2	TRBV27	TRBJ2-3	TGTGCCAGCAAAACCCGCGGACTAGCGGGGCCAGATACGCAGTATTTT	CASKTRGLAGPDTQYF
-	15	-	TRBV5-1	TRBJ2-7	TGCGCCAGCAGCTTGGGGGGGGAGCTCGGGTACGAGCAGTACTTC	CASSLGGELGYEQYF
-	15	-	TRBV2	TRBJ1-5	TGTGCCAGCAAAACACAGGGAGTAGGCAATCAGCCCCAGCATTTT	CASKTQGVGNQPQHF
-	17	TRBD2	TRBV4-1	TRBJ2-1	TGCGCCAGCAGCCAAGATCCCCCCGGGGACTACGACAATGAGCAGTTCTTC	CASSQDPPGDYDNEQFF
-	14	TRBD1	TRBV13	TRBJ2-7	TGTGCCAGCAGCACCCGACAGGGAACCTACGAGCAGTACTTC	CASSTRQGTYEQYF
-	13	-	TRBV20-1	TRBJ1-1	TGCAGTGCTAGTGTGGGCATTAACGCTGAAGCTTTCTTT	CSASVGINAEAFF
-	14	-	TRBV7-2	TRBJ1-2	TGTGCCAGCACCCAGGGGCAGGGCCTATATGGCTACACCTTC	CASTQGQGLYGYTF
-	13	-	TRBV7-3	TRBJ2-1	TGTGCCAGCAGCACGGCTCGACAGGACGGGAAGTTCTTC	CASSTARQDGKFF
-	16	TRBD1	TRBV5-6	TRBJ1-6	TGTGCCAGCAGCGACTACGATACGACAGGGGATTCACCCCTCCACTTT	CASSDYDTTGDSPLHF
-	12	-	TRBV2	TRBJ2-7	TGTGCCAGCAGTGAAACGGCCTACGAGCAGTACTTC	CASSETAYEQYF
few	13	-	TRBV6-5	TRBJ2-3	TGTGCCAGCAGACTACAGGGAACAGATACGCAGTATTTT	CASRLQGTDTQYF
-	13	TRBD2	TRBV30	TRBJ2-7	TGTGCCTGGAATAGCGGGGCCACCTACGAGCAGTACTTC	CAWNSGATYEQYF